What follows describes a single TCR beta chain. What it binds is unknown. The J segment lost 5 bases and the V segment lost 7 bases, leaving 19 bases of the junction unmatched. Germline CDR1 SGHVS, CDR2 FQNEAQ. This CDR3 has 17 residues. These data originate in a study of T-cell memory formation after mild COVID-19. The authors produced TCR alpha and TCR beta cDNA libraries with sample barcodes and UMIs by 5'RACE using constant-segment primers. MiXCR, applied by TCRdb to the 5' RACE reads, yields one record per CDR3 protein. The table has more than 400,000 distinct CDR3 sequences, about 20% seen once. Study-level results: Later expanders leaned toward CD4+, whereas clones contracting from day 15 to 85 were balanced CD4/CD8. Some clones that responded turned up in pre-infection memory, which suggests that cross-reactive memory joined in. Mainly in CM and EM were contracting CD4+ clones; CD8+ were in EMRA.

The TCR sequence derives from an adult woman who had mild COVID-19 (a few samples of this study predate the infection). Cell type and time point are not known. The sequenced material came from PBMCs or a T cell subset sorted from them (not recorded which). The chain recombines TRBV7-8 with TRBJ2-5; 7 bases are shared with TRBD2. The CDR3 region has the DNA TGTGCCAGCACCCTCGGGGGGATTTCCGGCGGGAGTGAGACCCAGTACTTC. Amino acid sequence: CASTLGGISGGSETQYF.